Presented here are 8 T cell receptor beta chains from one specimen sequenced in a study of post-analysis software for immune sequencing data (dated by TCRdb to the mid-2010s). Broader findings and caveats from the paper: Significantly higher frequencies in patients than in controls were found for roughly five TRBV segments, including TRBV5-6, TRBV5-1 and TRBV20-1.

The library came from PCR. Sequencing took place on an Illumina HiSeq 2500. Unique molecular identifiers were incorporated into TCR beta cDNA libraries to reduce PCR and sequencing biases. TCRdb reanalyzed the raw reads on its own, using fastp at Q25 for trimming and MiXCR for clone calling, and kept in-frame beta chains. Identical CDR3 proteins give one entry, which carries the most common genes and DNA. The sample table contains about 820,000 distinct CDR3 sequences; only one count was recorded for roughly 50% of them. Under 6% of the sample is in the top ten clones. Their specific antigens are unknown. Input material: blood. These receptors all stem from a girl between 10 and 17 years old with multiple sclerosis.

This clonotype occurred a few times. The gene calls are TRBV3-1 and TRBJ1-1; a weak D match, TRBD1 (6 bases). The germline V gene encodes CDR1 LGHDT and CDR2 YNNKEL (reference sequence). Trimming removed 4 bases from V and 3 bases from J, with 12 bases in between. The CDR3 is made up of 14 amino acids. The CDR3 region is CASSLKQGHTEAFF. The CDR3 DNA follows: TGTGCCAGCAGCCTCAAACAGGGTCACACTGAAGCTTTCTTT.

The chain combines TRBV6-2 or TRBV6-3 with TRBJ1-2; D remains unclear. V lost 5 bases and J 7 bases, leaving 11 bases between the germline ends. The CDR3 consists of 12 residues. Germline CDR1 and CDR2: MNHEY and SVGEGT. The CDR3 protein is CASSEGTIGYTF. DNA for the CDR3: TGTGCCAGCAGTGAAGGTACCATTGGCTACACCTTC.

The chain combines TRBV5-1 with TRBJ2-7; the D is unclear. The CDR3 length is 14 residues. Per germline, CDR1 SGHRS and CDR2 YFSETQ. V lost 4 bases to trimming and J lost 1 base, with 12 bases between them. The CDR3 nucleotides are TGCGCCAGCAGCCCTGGGTCTTTTTCCTACGAGCAGTACTTC. Translating it yields CASSPGSFSYEQYF.

This clonotype was detected only a few times. The chain recombines TRBV7-6 with TRBJ1-2, with a tentative D call TRBD1 (6 bases). V shed 3 bases and J shed 4 bases, with 18 bases lying between them. This CDR3 spans 16 amino acids. Germline CDR1 and CDR2: SGHVS and FNYEAQ. The CDR3 coding sequence is TGTGCCAGCAGCTTGACAGGACTGCGGACGACCTATGGCTACACCTTC. It codes for CASSLTGLRTTYGYTF.

This clonotype appeared a few times. The chain links TRBV4-2 to TRBJ2-7; no clear D gene. V was pared by 1 base and J by 2 bases, with 15 bases between. CDR1 and CDR2 from the germline V gene are LGHNA and YNFKEQ. This CDR3 spans 16 amino acids. The chain's CDR3 is CASSQVPTAATYEQYF. For the CDR3, the DNA is TGTGCCAGCAGCCAAGTTCCGACCGCCGCCACCTACGAGCAGTACTTC.

The chain recombines TRBV30 with TRBJ1-1; D ambiguous. Per germline, CDR1 GTSNPN and CDR2 SVGIG (reference sequence). The CDR3 extends over 13 amino acids. The germline V and J ends were trimmed by 4 bases and 0 bases, with 9 bases remaining between them. The CDR3 loop is CAWTLSMNTEAFF. CDR3 sequence (DNA): TGTGCCTGGACACTTTCGATGAACACTGAAGCTTTCTTT.

This clonotype was picked up a small number of times. This rearrangement joins TRBV29-1 to TRBJ2-1; the match to TRBD2 covers 8 bases. Trimming cost V 0 bases and J 8 bases; bases outside gene matches: 6. In germline, CDR1 is SQVTM, CDR2 ANQGSEA. The CDR3 has 14 residues. CDR3: CSVEDTGRGYEQFF. The CDR3 bases are TGCAGCGTTGAAGATACCGGGAGGGGGTATGAGCAGTTCTTC.

The rearrangement uses TRBV5-1 and TRBJ2-4; D may be TRBD2 (5 bases). The J call is doubtful: the DNA matches TRBJ2-7 better. CDR1 and CDR2 (germline): SGHRS, YFSETQ. The CDR3 extends over 14 amino acids. The CDR3 spells CASSPRAGEYEQYF. Written as DNA, the CDR3 is TGCGCCAGCAGCCCGAGGGCCGGGGAGTACGAGCAGTACTTC.